The T cell receptor beta chain described here comes from a study of T-cell reconstitution after alpha-beta-depleted transplantation in children. The germline V and J ends were trimmed by 4 bases and 4 bases, with 7 bases remaining between them. Germline CDR1 is SGHTA and CDR2 is FQGNSA. The CDR3 extends over 12 amino acids. Unique molecular identifiers were incorporated during preparation of the TCRbeta library. Each CDR3 protein is one row after TCRdb ran MiXCR on the PCR reads. The repertoire has approximately 390,000 distinct CDR3 sequences, about a tenth of them found once; the top ten carry 4.5% to 6.5%. This clonotype was seen a handful of times.

The sequence came from a human donor who donated a stem cell graft to a child with acute myeloid leukemia. The sequencing used PBMCs from the stem cell graft donor, collected from the stem cell graft. V is TRBV7-2 and J is TRBJ1-2, with unresolved D. CDR3 in amino acids: CASSYRTYGYTF. In DNA, the CDR3 is TGTGCCAGCAGCTACCGGACCTATGGCTACACCTTC.